This entry features one T cell receptor beta chain sequence. The antigen is unknown. The study reverse transcribed the entire isolated RNA, so it sequenced expressed TCRB transcripts. Clones were sequenced by immunoSEQ multiplex PCR, and TCRdb holds only the in-frame ones, with some missing. The repertoire holds some 240,000 clones, with approximately 10% as singletons. CDR1 SGDLS and CDR2 YYNGEE come from the germline V gene. V was pared by 4 bases and J by 3 bases, with 16 bases between. The CDR3 consists of 16 residues. These data are taken from a study of beta chain features in type 1 diabetes. General observations from the study: HLA influence on TCRB rearrangement stayed unresolved here.

Material for sequencing was central memory CD4+ T cells from blood. The TCR originated in a man between 18 and 35 years old in good health. This chain joins TRBV9 and TRBJ2-2; weak D call: TRBD2 (5 bases). Here the CDR3 DNA reads TGTGCCAGCAGCCCCCAACCCGGGGAACACACCGGGGAGCTGTTTTTT. Protein sequence: CASSPQPGEHTGELFF.